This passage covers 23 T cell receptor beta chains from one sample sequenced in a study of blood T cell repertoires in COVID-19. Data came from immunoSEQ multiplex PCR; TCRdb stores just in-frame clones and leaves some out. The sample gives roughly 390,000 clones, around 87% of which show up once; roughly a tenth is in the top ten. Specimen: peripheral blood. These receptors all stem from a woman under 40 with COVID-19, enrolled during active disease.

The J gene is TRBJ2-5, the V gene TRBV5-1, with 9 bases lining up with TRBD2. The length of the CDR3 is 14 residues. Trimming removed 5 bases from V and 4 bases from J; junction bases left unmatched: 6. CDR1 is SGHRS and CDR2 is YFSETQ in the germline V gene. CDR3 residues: CASRVSGSPETQYF. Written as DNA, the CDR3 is TGCGCCAGCAGGGTTAGCGGGAGTCCAGAGACCCAGTACTTC. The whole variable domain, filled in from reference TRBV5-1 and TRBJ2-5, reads KAGVTQTPRYLIKTRGQQVTLSCSPISGHRSVSWYQQTPGQGLQFLFEYFSETQRNKGNFPGRFSGRQFSNSRSEMNVSTLELGDSALYLCASRVSGSPETQYFGPGTRLLVL.

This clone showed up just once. The CDR3 coding sequence is TGTGCCAGCAGCTGGGGACTAGCGGGAGCCGACACCGGGGAGCTGTTTTTT. Protein product: CASSWGLAGADTGELFF. The genes are TRBV11-3 and TRBJ2-2, with 14 bases identical to TRBD2. V lost 4 bases and J lost 3; bases outside the gene matches: 4. CDR1 is SGHNT, CDR2 YENEEA, per germline. The length of the CDR3 is 17 residues.

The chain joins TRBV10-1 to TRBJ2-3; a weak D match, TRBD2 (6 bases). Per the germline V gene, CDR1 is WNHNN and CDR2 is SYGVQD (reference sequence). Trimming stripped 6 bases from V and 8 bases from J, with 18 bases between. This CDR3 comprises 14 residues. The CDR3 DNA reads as TGCGCCAGCAGCCGGGACTCCCAGGAAGGTACGCAGTATTTT. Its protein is CASSRDSQEGTQYF.

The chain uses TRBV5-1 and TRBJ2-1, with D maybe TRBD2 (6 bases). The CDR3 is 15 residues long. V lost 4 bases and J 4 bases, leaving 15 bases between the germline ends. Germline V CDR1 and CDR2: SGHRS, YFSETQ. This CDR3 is CASSREASEYNEQFF. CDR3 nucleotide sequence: TGCGCCAGCAGCAGGGAGGCTAGCGAGTACAATGAGCAGTTCTTC.

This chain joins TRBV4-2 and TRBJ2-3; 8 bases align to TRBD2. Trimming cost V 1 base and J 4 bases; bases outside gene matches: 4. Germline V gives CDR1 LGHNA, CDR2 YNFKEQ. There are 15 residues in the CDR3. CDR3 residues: CASSQVSGGPDTQYF. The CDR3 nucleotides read TGTGCCAGCAGCCAAGTGTCGGGAGGGCCAGATACGCAGTATTTT.

Written as DNA, the CDR3 is TGCGCCAGCAGCTTGAGCGGGAGTAATGAGCAGTTCTTC. It encodes CASSLSGSNEQFF. The chain links TRBV5-1 to TRBJ2-1, with 8 nucleotides matching TRBD2. This CDR3 is built from 13 residues. V lost 1 base and J lost 7; bases outside the gene matches: 1. The V gene's germline CDR1 is SGHRS and CDR2 YFSETQ.

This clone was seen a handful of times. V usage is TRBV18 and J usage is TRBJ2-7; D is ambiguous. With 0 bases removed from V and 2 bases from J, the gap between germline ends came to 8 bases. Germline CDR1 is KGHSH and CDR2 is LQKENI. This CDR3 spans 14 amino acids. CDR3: CASSPPPAPYEQYF. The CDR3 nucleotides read TGTGCCAGCTCACCACCCCCAGCGCCCTACGAGCAGTACTTC.

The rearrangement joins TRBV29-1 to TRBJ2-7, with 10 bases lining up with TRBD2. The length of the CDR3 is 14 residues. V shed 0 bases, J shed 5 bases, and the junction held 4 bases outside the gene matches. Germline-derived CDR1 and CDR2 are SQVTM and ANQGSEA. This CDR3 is CSVEDSGRINEQYF. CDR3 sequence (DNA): TGCAGCGTTGAAGATAGCGGGAGGATAAACGAGCAGTACTTC.

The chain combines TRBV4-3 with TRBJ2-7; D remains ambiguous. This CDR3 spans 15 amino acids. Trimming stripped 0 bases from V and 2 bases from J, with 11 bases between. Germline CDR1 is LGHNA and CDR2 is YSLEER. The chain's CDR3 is CASSQDGSAAYEQYF. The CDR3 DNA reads TGCGCCAGCAGCCAAGACGGCAGTGCGGCCTACGAGCAGTACTTC.

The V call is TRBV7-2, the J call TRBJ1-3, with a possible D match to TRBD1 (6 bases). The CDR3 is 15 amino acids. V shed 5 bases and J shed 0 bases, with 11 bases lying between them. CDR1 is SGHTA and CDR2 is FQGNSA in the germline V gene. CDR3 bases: TGTGCCAGCAGCGAACAGGGTAGCTCTGGAAACACCATATATTTT. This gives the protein CASSEQGSSGNTIYF. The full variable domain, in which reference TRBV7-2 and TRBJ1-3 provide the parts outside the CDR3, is GAGVSQSPSNKVTEKGKDVELRCDPISGHTALYWYRQSLGQGLEFLIYFQGNSAPDKSGLPSDRFSAERTGGSVSTLTIQRTQQEDSAVYLCASSEQGSSGNTIYFGEGSWLTVV.

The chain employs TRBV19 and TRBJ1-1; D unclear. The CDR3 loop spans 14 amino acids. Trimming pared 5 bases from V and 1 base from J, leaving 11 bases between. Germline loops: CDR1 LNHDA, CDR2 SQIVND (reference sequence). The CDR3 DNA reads TGTGCCAGTAGTGCCGTAACAAAGAACACTGAAGCTTTCTTT. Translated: CASSAVTKNTEAFF. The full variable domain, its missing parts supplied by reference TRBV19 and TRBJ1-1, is DGGITQSPKYLFRKEGQNVTLSCEQNLNHDAMYWYRQDPGQGLRLIYYSQIVNDFQKGDIAEGYSVSREKKESFPLTVTSAQKNPTAFYLCASSAVTKNTEAFFGQGTRLTVV.

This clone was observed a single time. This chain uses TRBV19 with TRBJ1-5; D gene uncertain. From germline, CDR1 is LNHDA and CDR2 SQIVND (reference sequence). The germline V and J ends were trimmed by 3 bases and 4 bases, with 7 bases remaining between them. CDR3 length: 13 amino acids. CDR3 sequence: CASSIDWNQPQHF. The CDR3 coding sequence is TGTGCCAGTAGTATCGACTGGAATCAGCCCCAGCATTTT.

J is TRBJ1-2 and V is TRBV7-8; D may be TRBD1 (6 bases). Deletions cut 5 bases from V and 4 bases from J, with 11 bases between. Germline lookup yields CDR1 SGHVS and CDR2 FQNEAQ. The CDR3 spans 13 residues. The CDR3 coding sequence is TGTGCCAGCAGCCCCGGACAGCCCTATGGCTACACCTTC. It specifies CASSPGQPYGYTF. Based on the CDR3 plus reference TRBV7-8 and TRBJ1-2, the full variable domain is GAGVSQSPRYKVAKRGQDVALRCDPISGHVSLFWYQQALGQGPEFLTYFQNEAQLDKSGLPSDRFFAERPEGSVSTLKIQRTQQEDSAVYLCASSPGQPYGYTFGSGTRLTVV.

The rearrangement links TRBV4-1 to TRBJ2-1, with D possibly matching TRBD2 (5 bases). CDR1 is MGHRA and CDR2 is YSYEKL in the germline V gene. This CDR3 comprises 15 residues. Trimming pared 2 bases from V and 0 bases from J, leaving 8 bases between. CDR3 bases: TGCGCCAGCAGCCAATCCGCGGGCTCCTACAATGAGCAGTTCTTC. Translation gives CASSQSAGSYNEQFF.

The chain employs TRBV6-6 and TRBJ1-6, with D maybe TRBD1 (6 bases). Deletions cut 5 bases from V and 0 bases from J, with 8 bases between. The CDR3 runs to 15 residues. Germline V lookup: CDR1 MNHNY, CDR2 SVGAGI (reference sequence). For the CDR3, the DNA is TGTGCCAGCAGTCAGGACAGCTCCTATAATTCACCCCTCCACTTT. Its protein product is CASSQDSSYNSPLHF.

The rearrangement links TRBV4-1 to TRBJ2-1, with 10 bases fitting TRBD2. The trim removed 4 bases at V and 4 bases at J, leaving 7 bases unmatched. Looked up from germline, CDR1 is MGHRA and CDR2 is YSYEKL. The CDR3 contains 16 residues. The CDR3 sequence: CASSPRGLASYNEQFF. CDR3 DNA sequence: TGCGCCAGCAGCCCAAGGGGACTAGCGTCTTACAATGAGCAGTTCTTC.

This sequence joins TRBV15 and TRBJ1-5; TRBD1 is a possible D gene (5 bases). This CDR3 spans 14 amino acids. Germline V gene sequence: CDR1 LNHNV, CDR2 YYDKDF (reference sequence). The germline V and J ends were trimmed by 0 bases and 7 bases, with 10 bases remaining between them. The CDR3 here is CATSRDRAEQPQHF. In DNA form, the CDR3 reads TGTGCCACCAGCAGAGACAGGGCGGAGCAGCCCCAGCATTTT. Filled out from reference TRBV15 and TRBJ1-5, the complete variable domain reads DAMVIQNPRYQVTQFGKPVTLSCSQTLNHNVMYWYQQKSSQAPKLLFHYYDKDFNNEADTPDNFQSRRPNTSFCFLDIRSPGLGDTAMYLCATSRDRAEQPQHFGDGTRLSIL.

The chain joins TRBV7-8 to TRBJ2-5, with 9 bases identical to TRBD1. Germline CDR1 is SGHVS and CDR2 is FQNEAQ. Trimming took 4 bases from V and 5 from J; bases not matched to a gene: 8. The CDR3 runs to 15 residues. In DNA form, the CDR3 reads TGTGCCAGCAGCTCAAACAGGGGGCGCAGGGAGACCCAGTACTTC. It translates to CASSSNRGRRETQYF. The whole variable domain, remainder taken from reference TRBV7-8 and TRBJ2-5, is GAGVSQSPRYKVAKRGQDVALRCDPISGHVSLFWYQQALGQGPEFLTYFQNEAQLDKSGLPSDRFFAERPEGSVSTLKIQRTQQEDSAVYLCASSSNRGRRETQYFGPGTRLLVL.

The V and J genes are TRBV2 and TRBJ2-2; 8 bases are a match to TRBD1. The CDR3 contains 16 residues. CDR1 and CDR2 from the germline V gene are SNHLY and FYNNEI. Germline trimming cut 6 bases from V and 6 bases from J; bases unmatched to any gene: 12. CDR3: CASRGPGQEGSGELFF. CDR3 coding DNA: TGTGCCAGCAGAGGGCCGGGACAGGAGGGGTCCGGGGAGCTGTTTTTT.

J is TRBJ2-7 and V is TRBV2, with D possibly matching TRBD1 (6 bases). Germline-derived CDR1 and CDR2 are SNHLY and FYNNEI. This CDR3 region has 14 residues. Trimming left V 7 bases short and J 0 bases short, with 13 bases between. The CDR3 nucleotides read TGTGCCAGCAACCTTTTCAGGGGCTCCTACGAGCAGTACTTC. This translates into CASNLFRGSYEQYF.

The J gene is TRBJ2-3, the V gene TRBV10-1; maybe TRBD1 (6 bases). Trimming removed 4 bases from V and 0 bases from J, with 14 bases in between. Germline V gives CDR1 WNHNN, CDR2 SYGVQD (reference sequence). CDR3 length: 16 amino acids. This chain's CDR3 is CASSALQGLSTDTQYF. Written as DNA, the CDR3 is TGCGCCAGCAGTGCACTACAGGGCCTCAGCACAGATACGCAGTATTTT.

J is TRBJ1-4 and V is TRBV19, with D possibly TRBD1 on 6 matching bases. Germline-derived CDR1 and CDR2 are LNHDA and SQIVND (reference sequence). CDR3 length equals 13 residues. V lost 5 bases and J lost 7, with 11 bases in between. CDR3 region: CASSWGGGEKLFF. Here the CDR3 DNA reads TGTGCCAGTAGTTGGGGGGGCGGTGAAAAACTGTTTTTT.

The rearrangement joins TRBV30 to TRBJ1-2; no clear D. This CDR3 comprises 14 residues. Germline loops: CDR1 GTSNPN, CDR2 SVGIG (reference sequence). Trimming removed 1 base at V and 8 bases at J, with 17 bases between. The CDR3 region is CAWSALTGLGGYTF. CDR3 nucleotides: TGTGCCTGGAGTGCCCTAACCGGACTTGGCGGCTACACCTTC.